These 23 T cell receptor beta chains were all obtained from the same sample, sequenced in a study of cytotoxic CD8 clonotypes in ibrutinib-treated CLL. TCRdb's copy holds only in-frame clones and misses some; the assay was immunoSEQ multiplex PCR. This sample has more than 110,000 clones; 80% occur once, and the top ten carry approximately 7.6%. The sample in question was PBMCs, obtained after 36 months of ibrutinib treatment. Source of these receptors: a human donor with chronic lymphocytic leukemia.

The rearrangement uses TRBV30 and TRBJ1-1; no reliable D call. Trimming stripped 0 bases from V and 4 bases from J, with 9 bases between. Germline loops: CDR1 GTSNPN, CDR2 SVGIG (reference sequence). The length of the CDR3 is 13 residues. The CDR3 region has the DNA TGTGCCTGGAGTGTTTCGTCCCTCACTGAAGCTTTCTTT. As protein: CAWSVSSLTEAFF.

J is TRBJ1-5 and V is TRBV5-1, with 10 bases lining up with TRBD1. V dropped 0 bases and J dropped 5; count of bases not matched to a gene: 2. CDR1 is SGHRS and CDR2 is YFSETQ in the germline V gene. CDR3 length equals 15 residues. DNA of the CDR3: TGCGCCAGCAGCTTGGGGACAGGGGGGGATCAGCCCCAGCATTTT. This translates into CASSLGTGGDQPQHF.

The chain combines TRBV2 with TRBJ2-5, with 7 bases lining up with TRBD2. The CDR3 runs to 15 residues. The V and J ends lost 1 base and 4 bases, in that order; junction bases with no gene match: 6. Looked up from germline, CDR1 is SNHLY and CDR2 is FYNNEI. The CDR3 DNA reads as TGTGCCAGCAGTGAAGACGGCGGGAGTGGAGAGACCCAGTACTTC. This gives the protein CASSEDGGSGETQYF. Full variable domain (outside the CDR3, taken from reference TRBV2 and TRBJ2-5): EPEVTQTPSHQVTQMGQEVILRCVPISNHLYFYWYRQILGQKVEFLVSFYNNEISEKSEIFDDQFSVERPDGSNFTLKIRSTKLEDSAMYFCASSEDGGSGETQYFGPGTRLLVL.

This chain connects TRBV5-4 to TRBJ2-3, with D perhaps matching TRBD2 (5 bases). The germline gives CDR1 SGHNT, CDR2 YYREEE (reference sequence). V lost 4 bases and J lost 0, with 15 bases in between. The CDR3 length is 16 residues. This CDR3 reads CASSPQRALSTDTQYF. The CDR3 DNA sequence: TGTGCCAGCAGCCCCCAGAGGGCCCTTAGCACAGATACGCAGTATTTT.

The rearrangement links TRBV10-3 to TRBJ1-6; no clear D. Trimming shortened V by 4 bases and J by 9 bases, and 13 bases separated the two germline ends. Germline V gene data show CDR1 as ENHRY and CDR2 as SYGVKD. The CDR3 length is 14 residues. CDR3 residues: CAISGTAVASPLHF. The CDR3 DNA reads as TGTGCCATCAGTGGGACCGCTGTGGCTTCACCCCTCCACTTT.

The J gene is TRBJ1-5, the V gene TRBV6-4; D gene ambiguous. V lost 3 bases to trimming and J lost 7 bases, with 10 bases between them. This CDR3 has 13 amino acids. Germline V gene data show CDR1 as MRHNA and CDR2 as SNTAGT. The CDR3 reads CASSELRGQPQHF. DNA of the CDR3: TGTGCCAGCAGTGAACTGCGAGGGCAGCCCCAGCATTTT.

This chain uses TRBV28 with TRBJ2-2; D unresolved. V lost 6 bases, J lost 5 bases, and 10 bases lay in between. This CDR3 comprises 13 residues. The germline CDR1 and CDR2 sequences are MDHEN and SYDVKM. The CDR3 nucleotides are TGTGCCAGCAGGGTCGAAGGAACCGGGGAGCTGTTTTTT. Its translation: CASRVEGTGELFF.

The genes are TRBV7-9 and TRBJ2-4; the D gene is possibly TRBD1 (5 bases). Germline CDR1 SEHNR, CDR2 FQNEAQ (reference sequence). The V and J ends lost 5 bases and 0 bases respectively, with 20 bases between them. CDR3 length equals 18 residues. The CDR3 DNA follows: TGTGCCAGCAGCCCCAAACAGGTGGTCTTTTTAGCCAAAAACATTCAGTACTTC. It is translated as CASSPKQVVFLAKNIQYF.

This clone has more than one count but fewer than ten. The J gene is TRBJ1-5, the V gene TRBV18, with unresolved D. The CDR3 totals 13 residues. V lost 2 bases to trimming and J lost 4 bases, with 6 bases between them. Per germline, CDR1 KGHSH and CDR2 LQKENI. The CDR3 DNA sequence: TGTGCCAGCTCACCAGATTTGAATCAGCCCCAGCATTTT. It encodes CASSPDLNQPQHF.

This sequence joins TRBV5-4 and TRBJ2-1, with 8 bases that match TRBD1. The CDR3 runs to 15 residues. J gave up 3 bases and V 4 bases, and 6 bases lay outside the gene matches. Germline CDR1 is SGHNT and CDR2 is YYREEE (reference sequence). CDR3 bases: TGTGCCAGCAGCCTGGACAGGGCCAACTACAATGAGCAGTTCTTC. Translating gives CASSLDRANYNEQFF.

CDR3 protein: CASSGNLNTEAFF. The CDR3 bases are TGTGCCAGCAGCGGTAACCTGAACACTGAAGCTTTCTTT. V gene TRBV7-8 combines with J gene TRBJ1-1; D remains ambiguous. The ends were cut back, 5 bases at V and 0 bases at J, with 7 bases in the middle. Germline loops: CDR1 SGHVS, CDR2 FQNEAQ. CDR3 length: 13 residues.

CDR3 loop: CSVEGQMNTEAFF. DNA of the CDR3: TGCAGCGTTGAAGGACAGATGAACACTGAAGCTTTCTTT. The chain combines TRBV29-1 with TRBJ1-1; D may be TRBD1 (5 bases). CDR1 is SQVTM, CDR2 ANQGSEA, per germline. V lost 1 base to trimming and J lost 0 bases, with 6 bases between them. CDR3 length: 13 amino acids.

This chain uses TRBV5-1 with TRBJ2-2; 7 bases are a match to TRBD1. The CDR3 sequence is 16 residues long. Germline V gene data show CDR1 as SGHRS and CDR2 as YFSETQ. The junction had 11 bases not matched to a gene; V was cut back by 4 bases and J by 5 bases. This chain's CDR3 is CASSTGQEKWTGELFF. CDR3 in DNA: TGCGCCAGCAGCACCGGACAGGAAAAGTGGACCGGGGAGCTGTTTTTT.

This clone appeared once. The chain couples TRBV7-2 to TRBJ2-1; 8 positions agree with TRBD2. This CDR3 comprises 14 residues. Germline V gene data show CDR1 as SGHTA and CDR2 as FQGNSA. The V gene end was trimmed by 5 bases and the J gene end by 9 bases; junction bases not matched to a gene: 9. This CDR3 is CASSPSYSGGEQFF. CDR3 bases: TGTGCCAGCAGCCCATCATACAGCGGGGGTGAGCAGTTCTTC.

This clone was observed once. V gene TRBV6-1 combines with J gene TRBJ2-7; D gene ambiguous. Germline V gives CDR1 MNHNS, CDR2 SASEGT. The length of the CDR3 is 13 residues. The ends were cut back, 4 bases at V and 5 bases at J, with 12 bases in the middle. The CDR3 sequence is CASSGQGQDEQYF. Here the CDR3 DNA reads TGTGCCAGCAGTGGACAAGGCCAGGACGAGCAGTACTTC.

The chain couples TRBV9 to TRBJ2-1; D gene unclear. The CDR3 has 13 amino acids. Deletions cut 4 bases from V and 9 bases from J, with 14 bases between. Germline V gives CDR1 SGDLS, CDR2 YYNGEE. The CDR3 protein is CASSFQTRSEQFF. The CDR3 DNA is TGTGCCAGCAGCTTCCAGACCCGTAGTGAGCAGTTCTTC.

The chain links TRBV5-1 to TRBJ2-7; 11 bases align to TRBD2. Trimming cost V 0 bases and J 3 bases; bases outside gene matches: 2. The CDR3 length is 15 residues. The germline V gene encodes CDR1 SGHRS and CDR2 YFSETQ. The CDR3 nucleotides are TGCGCCAGCAGCTTGGAGGGACTAGCGGTCTACGAGCAGTACTTC. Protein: CASSLEGLAVYEQYF.

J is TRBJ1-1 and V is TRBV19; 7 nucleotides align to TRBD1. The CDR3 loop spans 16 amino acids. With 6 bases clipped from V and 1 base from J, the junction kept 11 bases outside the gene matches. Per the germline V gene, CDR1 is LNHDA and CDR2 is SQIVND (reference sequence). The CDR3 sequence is CASSKIDRVWNTEAFF. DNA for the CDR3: TGTGCCAGTAGCAAAATTGACAGGGTTTGGAACACTGAAGCTTTCTTT. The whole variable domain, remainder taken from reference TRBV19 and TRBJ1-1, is DGGITQSPKYLFRKEGQNVTLSCEQNLNHDAMYWYRQDPGQGLRLIYYSQIVNDFQKGDIAEGYSVSREKKESFPLTVTSAQKNPTAFYLCASSKIDRVWNTEAFFGQGTRLTVV.

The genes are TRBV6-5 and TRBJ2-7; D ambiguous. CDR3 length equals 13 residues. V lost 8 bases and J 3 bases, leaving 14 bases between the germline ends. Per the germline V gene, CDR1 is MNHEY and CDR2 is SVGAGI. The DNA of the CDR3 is TGTGCCAGCGCCAGATTAACGAGCTACGAGCAGTACTTC. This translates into CASARLTSYEQYF.

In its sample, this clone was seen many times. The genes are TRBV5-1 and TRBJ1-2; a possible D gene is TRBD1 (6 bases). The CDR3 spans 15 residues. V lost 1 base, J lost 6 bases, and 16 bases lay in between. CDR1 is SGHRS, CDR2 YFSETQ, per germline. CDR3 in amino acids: CASSLLGGPRNGYTF. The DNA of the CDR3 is TGCGCCAGCAGCTTGCTAGGGGGACCTAGGAATGGCTACACCTTC.

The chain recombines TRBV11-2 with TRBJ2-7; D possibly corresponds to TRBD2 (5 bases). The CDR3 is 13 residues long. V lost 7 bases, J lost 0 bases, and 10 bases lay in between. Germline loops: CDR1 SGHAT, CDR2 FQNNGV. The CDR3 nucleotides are TGTGCCAGCAATCCGGGAACCTCCTACGAGCAGTACTTC. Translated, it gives CASNPGTSYEQYF.

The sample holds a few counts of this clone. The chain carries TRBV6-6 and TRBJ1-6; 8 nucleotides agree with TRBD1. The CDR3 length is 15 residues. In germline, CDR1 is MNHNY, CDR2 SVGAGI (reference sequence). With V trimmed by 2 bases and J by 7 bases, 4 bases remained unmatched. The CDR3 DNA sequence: TGTGCCAGCAGTTACGGACAGGGTAACAATTCACCCCTCCACTTT. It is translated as CASSYGQGNNSPLHF.

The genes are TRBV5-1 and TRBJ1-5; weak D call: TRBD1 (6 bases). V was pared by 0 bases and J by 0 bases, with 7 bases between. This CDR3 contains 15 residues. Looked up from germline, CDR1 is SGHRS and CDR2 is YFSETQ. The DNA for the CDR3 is TGCGCCAGCAGCTTGGCAGGGGATAGCAATCAGCCCCAGCATTTT. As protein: CASSLAGDSNQPQHF.